A single T cell receptor beta chain is shown here with its context. Clones were read by immunoSEQ multiplex PCR, and TCRdb kept only the in-frame ones, dropping some. This table has roughly 110,000 clones, more than 80% appearing once. These data belong to a study of T cell responses to AZD1222 COVID-19 vaccine. The CDR3 runs to 13 residues. Trimming pared 3 bases from V and 6 bases from J, leaving 14 bases between. Germline V gives CDR1 GTSNPN, CDR2 SVGIG (reference sequence). The sequence was obtained from an adult in good health. The sequenced sample was peripheral blood, obtained on day 0 of AZD1222 vaccination. The V call is TRBV30, the J call TRBJ1-2; D not certain. CDR3: CAWRTFHLNGYTF. The CDR3 DNA is TGTGCCTGGAGAACTTTTCACCTAAATGGCTACACCTTC.